This TCR beta chain emerged from a study of shared clonotypes between healthy human individuals. Here immunoSEQ multiplex PCR was the method, and the copy in TCRdb shows in-frame clones only, minus some. The top ten clones hold 0.85% to 1% of a sample with around 1,100,000 clones, approximately 80% of them seen once. This CDR3 is built from 15 residues. Germline V gene data show CDR1 as SGDLS and CDR2 as YYNGEE. With V trimmed by 2 bases and J by 2 bases, 4 bases remained unmatched. Everyone who donated was a Caucasian adult who lived in Nashville, Tennessee. The chain combines TRBV9 with TRBJ2-7; TRBD1 matches 10 bases. The TCR originated in a man aged 18 to 30 in good health. Some clones in this sample may be carry-over from other donors' samples. Material for sequencing was memory CD4+ T cells from PBMCs. Subset meaning: CD45RA-negative fraction. The CDR3 region is CASSVGTGDPYEQYF. The CDR3 DNA reads TGTGCCAGCAGCGTTGGGACAGGGGACCCCTACGAGCAGTACTTC.